Presented here are 8 T cell receptor beta chains from one specimen sequenced in a study of blood T cell repertoires in COVID-19. Some clones are missing from TCRdb's copy, which holds only in-frame ones; the method was immunoSEQ multiplex PCR. Among about 250,000 clones listed, less than 90% were seen once. Sequenced: PBMCs or T cells enriched from blood (not recorded which). All receptors derive from a woman aged 45-65 years who had recovered from COVID-19.

The chain links TRBV4-1 to TRBJ2-2; 11 bases agree with TRBD2. The CDR3 is made up of 17 amino acids. The J segment lost 1 base and the V segment lost 1 base, leaving 2 bases of the junction unmatched. CDR1 is MGHRA and CDR2 is YSYEKL in the germline V gene. DNA for the CDR3: TGCGCCAGCAGCCAAGTGGGACTAGCGGTGAACACCGGGGAGCTGTTTTTT. As protein: CASSQVGLAVNTGELFF.

In DNA form, the CDR3 reads TGCGCCAGCAGTGCTACTAGCGGGAGTTTCTCCTACGAGCAGTACTTC. It encodes CASSATSGSFSYEQYF. The J gene is TRBJ2-7, the V gene TRBV10-2; 11 bases are a match to TRBD2. This CDR3 comprises 16 residues. Germline V gene sequence: CDR1 WSHSY, CDR2 SAAADI. V was pared by 4 bases and J by 0 bases, with 5 bases of the junction left unmatched.

This chain joins TRBV6-2 or TRBV6-3 and TRBJ2-1; 7 bases match TRBD2. With 4 bases clipped from V and 5 bases from J, the junction kept 11 bases outside the gene matches. Germline CDR1 and CDR2: MNHEY and SVGEGT. The CDR3 consists of 16 residues. In DNA form, the CDR3 reads TGTGCCAGCAGTTTACTTCGGTCTAGCGGACACAATGAGCAGTTCTTC. It yields the protein CASSLLRSSGHNEQFF.

The J gene is TRBJ1-6, the V gene TRBV11-2; weak D call: TRBD1 (5 bases). This CDR3 is 16 amino acids long. Trimming pared 0 bases from V and 10 bases from J, leaving 16 bases between. Looked up from germline, CDR1 is SGHAT and CDR2 is FQNNGV. CDR3 region: CASSLDGQQYTSPLHF. The CDR3 DNA follows: TGTGCCAGCAGCTTAGATGGACAACAGTACACATCACCCCTCCACTTT.

The V gene is TRBV2, the J gene TRBJ1-2, with a weak D call TRBD1 (6 bases). CDR3 size: 14 residues. Looked up from germline, CDR1 is SNHLY and CDR2 is FYNNEI. Trimming took off 3 bases at V and 6 bases at J, with 14 bases between the two ends. Here the CDR3 reads CASSDRGGLDGYTF. Here the CDR3 DNA reads TGTGCCAGCAGTGACCGGGGGGGGCTTGATGGCTACACCTTC.

The CDR3 loop reads CATSRDLRVADTQYF. DNA of the CDR3: TGTGCCACCAGCAGAGATCTTCGCGTGGCAGATACGCAGTATTTT. This rearrangement joins TRBV15 to TRBJ2-3; D remains unclear. The V and J ends lost 0 bases and 4 bases respectively, with 11 bases between them. The CDR3 spans 15 residues. Germline CDR1 LNHNV, CDR2 YYDKDF (reference sequence).

The chain links TRBV4-3 to TRBJ2-1, with 9 bases aligning to TRBD1. Trimming took 0 bases from V and 7 from J; bases not matched to a gene: 13. This CDR3 spans 18 amino acids. Germline V lookup: CDR1 LGHNA, CDR2 YSLEER. The CDR3 DNA sequence: TGCGCCAGCAGCCAAGATCCCCCCGGGACAGGGTTCAGAAATGAGCAGTTCTTC. It codes for CASSQDPPGTGFRNEQFF.

V gene TRBV19 combines with J gene TRBJ2-3, with 7 bases lining up with TRBD2. The germline CDR1 and CDR2 sequences are LNHDA and SQIVND (reference sequence). Trimming cost V 6 bases and J 0 bases; bases outside gene matches: 9. The CDR3 length is 16 residues. The CDR3 loop is CASSPGGTLSTDTQYF. The CDR3 region has the DNA TGTGCCAGTAGCCCCGGGGGGACGCTTAGCACAGATACGCAGTATTTT.